The 10 T cell receptor beta chains reported below all come from one sample, sequenced in a study of somatic mutations in cytotoxic T cells in rheumatoid arthritis. Only in-frame clones appear in the TCRdb table, and some are missing; sequencing was by immunoSEQ multiplex PCR. The sample has tens of thousands of clones, around 87% seen once. Sequenced: CD8+ T cells sorted from blood. These receptors were obtained from an adult with rheumatoid arthritis.

V and J are TRBV7-9 and TRBJ2-5; weak D call: TRBD1 (6 bases). The CDR3 totals 17 residues. From germline, CDR1 is SEHNR and CDR2 FQNEAQ (reference sequence). Trimming pared 4 bases from V and 0 bases from J, leaving 18 bases between. The CDR3, as DNA: TGTGCCAGCAGCTCCGCCCGGGCTGGGACAAACCAAGAGACCCAGTACTTC. Encoded protein: CASSSARAGTNQETQYF.

The chain is built from TRBV7-6 and TRBJ2-7; 7 bases line up with TRBD1. The length of the CDR3 is 14 residues. Unmatched junction bases numbered 5, after V lost 5 bases and J lost 1 base. Germline CDR1 reads SGHVS; CDR2 reads FNYEAQ. The CDR3 reads CASSGGDRSYEQYF. The DNA of the CDR3 is TGTGCCAGCAGCGGTGGGGACAGATCCTACGAGCAGTACTTC.

The CDR3 spells CAIYGGSLYNEQFF. The CDR3 bases are TGTGCCATCTACGGCGGGAGCTTGTACAATGAGCAGTTCTTC. The chain employs TRBV7-9 and TRBJ2-1, with 7 bases lining up with TRBD2. The CDR3 is 14 amino acids. CDR1 SEHNR and CDR2 FQNEAQ come from the germline V gene (reference sequence). V was pared by 10 bases and J by 4 bases, with 10 bases of the junction left unmatched. The entire variable domain, with the rest obtained from reference TRBV7-9 and TRBJ2-1, is as follows: DTGVSQNPRHKITKRGQNVTFRCDPISEHNRLYWYRQTLGQGPEFLTYFQNEAQLEKSRLLSDRFSAERPKGSFSTLEIQRTEQGDSAMYLCAIYGGSLYNEQFFGPGTRLTVL.

This clone was found once. The genes are TRBV9 and TRBJ2-5; no clear D gene. The germline V and J ends were trimmed by 5 bases and 4 bases, with 12 bases remaining between them. The germline gives CDR1 SGDLS, CDR2 YYNGEE. The length of the CDR3 is 13 residues. This chain's CDR3 is CASSDPVAETQYF. CDR3 sequence (DNA): TGTGCCAGCAGTGACCCGGTAGCAGAGACCCAGTACTTC.

This clone was observed a single time. This rearrangement joins TRBV4-3 to TRBJ2-3; TRBD2 agrees at 15 bases. V dropped 4 bases and J dropped 0; count of bases not matched to a gene: 11. Germline-derived CDR1 and CDR2 are LGHNA and YSLEER. This CDR3 is built from 20 residues. CDR3 coding DNA: TGCGCCAGCAGCCCCTGGACTAGCGGGGGGGCTCCCCTAAGCACAGATACGCAGTATTTT. Its translation: CASSPWTSGGAPLSTDTQYF.

V gene TRBV29-1 combines with J gene TRBJ2-7; 7 bases line up with TRBD2. The CDR3 loop spans 13 amino acids. Trimming at V came to 7 bases and at J to 3 bases, leaving 9 bases not matched to a gene. Germline CDR1 SQVTM, CDR2 ANQGSEA. In DNA, the CDR3 is TGCAGCGCCCTTTCTAGCGGTAACTACGAGCAGTACTTC. Translating gives CSALSSGNYEQYF.

V gene TRBV5-6 combines with J gene TRBJ2-3; 10 nucleotides line up with TRBD2. Germline CDR1 and CDR2: SGHDT and YYEEEE. V shed 0 bases and J 0 bases; nucleotides not matched to a gene: 4. This CDR3 region has 17 residues. CDR3 sequence reads: CASSLVAGGESTDTQYF. As DNA, the CDR3 is TGTGCCAGCAGCTTGGTAGCGGGGGGAGAAAGCACAGATACGCAGTATTTT.

The chain couples TRBV6-6 to TRBJ2-7; D might be TRBD1 (6 bases). Trimming removed 0 bases at V and 3 bases at J, with 6 bases between. Germline CDR1 is MNHNY and CDR2 is SVGAGI (reference sequence). CDR3 length: 13 residues. CDR3 in amino acids: CASSYSDSYEQYF. DNA for the CDR3: TGTGCCAGCAGTTACTCGGACAGCTACGAGCAGTACTTC.

The rearrangement uses TRBV6-5 and TRBJ1-2; D remains ambiguous. The V and J ends lost 6 bases and 4 bases respectively, with 15 bases between them. Germline CDR1 and CDR2: MNHEY and SVGAGI. The CDR3 contains 14 residues. This CDR3 is CASSPQVPSYGYTF. The CDR3 nucleotides are TGTGCCAGCAGCCCCCAGGTTCCAAGCTATGGCTACACCTTC.

This sequence joins TRBV5-5 and TRBJ1-2; D remains unclear. Trimming cost V 6 bases and J 0 bases, with 18 bases left between them. Germline CDR1 reads SGHKS; CDR2 reads YYEKEE (reference sequence). There are 16 residues in the CDR3. Written as DNA, the CDR3 is TGTGCCAGCATCCCTTGGGGAGGCTTTGCTAACTATGGCTACACCTTC. It translates to CASIPWGGFANYGYTF.